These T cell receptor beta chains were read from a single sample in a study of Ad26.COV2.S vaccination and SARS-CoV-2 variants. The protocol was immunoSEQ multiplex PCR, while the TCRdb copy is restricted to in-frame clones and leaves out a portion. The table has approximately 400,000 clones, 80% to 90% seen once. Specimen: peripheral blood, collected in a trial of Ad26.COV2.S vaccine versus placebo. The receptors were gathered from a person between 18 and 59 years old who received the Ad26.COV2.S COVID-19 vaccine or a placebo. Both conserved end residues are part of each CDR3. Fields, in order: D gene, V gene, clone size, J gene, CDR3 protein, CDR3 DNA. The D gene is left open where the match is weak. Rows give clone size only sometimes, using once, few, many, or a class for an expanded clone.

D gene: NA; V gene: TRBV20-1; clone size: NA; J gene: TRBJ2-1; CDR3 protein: CSAARGDEQFF; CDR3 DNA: TGCAGTGCTGCTAGGGGCGATGAGCAGTTCTTC
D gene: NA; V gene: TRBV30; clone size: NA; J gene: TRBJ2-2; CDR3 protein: CAWSVPVTGELFF; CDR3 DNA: TGTGCCTGGAGTGTACCCGTCACCGGGGAGCTGTTTTTT
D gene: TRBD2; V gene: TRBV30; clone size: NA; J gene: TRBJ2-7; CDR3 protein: CAWSPTGGWRYEQYF; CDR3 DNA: TGTGCCTGGAGTCCAACGGGGGGGTGGCGCTACGAGCAGTACTTC
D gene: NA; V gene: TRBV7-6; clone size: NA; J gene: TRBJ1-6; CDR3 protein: CASSPRQSSYNSPLHF; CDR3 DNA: TGTGCCAGCAGTCCCCGACAGAGCTCCTATAATTCACCCCTCCACTTT
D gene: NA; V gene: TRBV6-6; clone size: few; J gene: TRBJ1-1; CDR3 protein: CASSHADTRELNTEAFF; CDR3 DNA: TGTGCCAGCAGTCATGCTGACACTAGAGAGCTGAACACTGAAGCTTTCTTT
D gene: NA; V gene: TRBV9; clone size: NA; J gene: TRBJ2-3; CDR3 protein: CASSVDGGRTDTQYF; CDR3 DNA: TGTGCCAGCAGCGTAGACGGGGGGCGCACAGATACGCAGTATTTT
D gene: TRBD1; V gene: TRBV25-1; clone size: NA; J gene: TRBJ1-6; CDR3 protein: CASRGQIPYNSPLHF; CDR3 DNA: TGTGCCAGCAGGGGACAGATCCCCTATAATTCACCCCTCCACTTT
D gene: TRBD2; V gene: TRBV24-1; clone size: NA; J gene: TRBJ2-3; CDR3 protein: CATSAGDYSTDTQYF; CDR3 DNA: TGTGCCACCAGTGCGGGGGACTACAGCACAGATACGCAGTATTTT
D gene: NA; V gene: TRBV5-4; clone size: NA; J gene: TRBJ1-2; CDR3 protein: CASSFRQDDYGYTF; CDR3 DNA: TGTGCCAGCAGCTTTAGGCAGGATGACTATGGCTACACCTTC
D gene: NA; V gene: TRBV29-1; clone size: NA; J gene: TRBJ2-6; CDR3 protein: CSVEAPMANVLTF; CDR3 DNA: TGCAGCGTTGAAGCTCCTATGGCCAACGTCCTGACTTTC
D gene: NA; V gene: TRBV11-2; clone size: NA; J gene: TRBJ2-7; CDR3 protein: CASSFRFTRDEQYF; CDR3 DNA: TGTGCCAGCAGCTTCCGGTTTACGAGGGACGAGCAGTACTTC
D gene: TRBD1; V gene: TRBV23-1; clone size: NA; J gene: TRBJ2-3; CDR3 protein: CASSQHDRGDADTQYF; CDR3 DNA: TGCGCCAGCAGTCAACACGACAGGGGCGACGCAGATACGCAGTATTTT
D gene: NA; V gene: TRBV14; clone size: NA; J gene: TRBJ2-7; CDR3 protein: CASSQPGQFYEQYF; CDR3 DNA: TGTGCCAGCAGCCAACCGGGACAATTTTACGAGCAGTACTTC
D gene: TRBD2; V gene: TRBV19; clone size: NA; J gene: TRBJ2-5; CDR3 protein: CASSHQLAGSGETQYF; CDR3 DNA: TGTGCCAGTAGTCACCAACTAGCGGGGTCTGGTGAGACCCAGTACTTC
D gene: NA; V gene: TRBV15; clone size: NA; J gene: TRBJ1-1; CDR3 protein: CATSREGLNTEAFF; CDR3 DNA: TGTGCCACCAGCAGAGAGGGACTGAACACTGAAGCTTTCTTT
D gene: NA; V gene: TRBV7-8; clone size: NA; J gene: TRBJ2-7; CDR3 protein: CASSLVEEQYF; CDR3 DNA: TGTGCCAGCAGCTTAGTTGAGGAGCAGTACTTC
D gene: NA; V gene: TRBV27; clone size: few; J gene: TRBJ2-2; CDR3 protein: CASRALQGRGTGELFF; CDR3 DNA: TGTGCCAGCAGAGCCCTACAGGGACGGGGCACCGGGGAGCTGTTTTTT
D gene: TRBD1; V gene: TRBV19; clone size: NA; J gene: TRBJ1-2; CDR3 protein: CATSLTGKYGYTF; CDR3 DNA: TGTGCCACCTCCTTGACAGGGAAGTATGGCTACACCTTC
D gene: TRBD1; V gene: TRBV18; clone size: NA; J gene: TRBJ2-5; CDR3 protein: CASSPRQGAMETQYF; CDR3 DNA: TGTGCCAGCTCACCAAGACAGGGGGCGATGGAGACCCAGTACTTC
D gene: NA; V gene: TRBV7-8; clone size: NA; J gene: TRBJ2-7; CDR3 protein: CASSFPGGDEQYF; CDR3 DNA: TGTGCCAGCAGCTTCCCAGGGGGGGACGAGCAGTACTTC
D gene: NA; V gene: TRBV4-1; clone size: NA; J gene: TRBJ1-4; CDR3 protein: CASSLNLGEKLFF; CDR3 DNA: TGCGCCAGCAGTCTTAACCTAGGGGAAAAACTGTTTTTT
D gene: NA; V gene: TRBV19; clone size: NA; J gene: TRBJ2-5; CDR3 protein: CASSIMARRGETQYF; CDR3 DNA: TGTGCCAGTAGTATAATGGCCCGTAGAGGAGAGACCCAGTACTTC
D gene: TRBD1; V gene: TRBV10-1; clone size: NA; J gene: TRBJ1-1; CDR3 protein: CASSESGTGYTEAFF; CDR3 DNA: TGCGCCAGCAGTGAGTCTGGGACAGGGTACACTGAAGCTTTCTTT
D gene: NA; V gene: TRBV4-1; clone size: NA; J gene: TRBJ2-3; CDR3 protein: CASSHDGDLSTDTQYF; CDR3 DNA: TGCGCCAGCAGCCATGACGGGGACTTAAGCACAGATACGCAGTATTTT
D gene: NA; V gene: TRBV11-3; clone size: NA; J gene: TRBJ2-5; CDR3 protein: CASSLGRGREETQYF; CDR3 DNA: TGTGCCAGCAGCTTGGGCAGGGGTAGGGAAGAGACCCAGTACTTC
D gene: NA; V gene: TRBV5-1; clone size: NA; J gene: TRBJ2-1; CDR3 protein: CASSSYDYEQFF; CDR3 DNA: TGCGCCAGCAGCTCGTATGATTATGAGCAGTTCTTC
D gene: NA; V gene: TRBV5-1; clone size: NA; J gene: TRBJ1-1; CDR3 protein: CASSLTGPEAFF; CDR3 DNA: TGCGCCAGCAGCTTGACAGGGCCTGAAGCTTTCTTT
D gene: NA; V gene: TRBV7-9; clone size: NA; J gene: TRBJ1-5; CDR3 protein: CASSAGGYSNQPQHF; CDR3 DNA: TGTGCCAGCAGCGCCGGCGGTTATAGCAATCAGCCCCAGCATTTT
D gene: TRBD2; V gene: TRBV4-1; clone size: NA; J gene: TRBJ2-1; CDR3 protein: CASSLLPGLAIRNEQFF; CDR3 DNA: TGCGCCAGCAGCCTCCTGCCGGGACTAGCTATTAGGAATGAGCAGTTCTTC
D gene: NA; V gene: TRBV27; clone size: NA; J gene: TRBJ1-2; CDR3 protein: CASSIGGTTNYGYTF; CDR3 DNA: TGTGCCAGCAGCATAGGAGGGACAACTAACTATGGCTACACCTTC
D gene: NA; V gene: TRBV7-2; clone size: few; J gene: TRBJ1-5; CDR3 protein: CASSPGYGGNQPQHF; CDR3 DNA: TGTGCCAGCAGCCCGGGGTATGGGGGCAATCAGCCCCAGCATTTT
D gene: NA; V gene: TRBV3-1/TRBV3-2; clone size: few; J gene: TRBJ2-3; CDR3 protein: CASSQNHGVGDTQYF; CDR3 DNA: TGTGCCAGCAGCCAAAATCACGGGGTTGGAGATACGCAGTATTTT
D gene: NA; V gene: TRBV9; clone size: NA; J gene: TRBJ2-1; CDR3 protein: CASSVGGLNEQFF; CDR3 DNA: TGTGCCAGCAGCGTAGGGGGGCTGAATGAGCAGTTCTTC
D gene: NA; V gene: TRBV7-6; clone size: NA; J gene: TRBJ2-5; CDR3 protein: CASSSTNGGLETQYF; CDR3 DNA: TGTGCCAGCAGCTCGACGAATGGGGGTTTAGAGACCCAGTACTTC
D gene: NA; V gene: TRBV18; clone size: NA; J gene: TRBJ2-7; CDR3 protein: CASARDPSYEQYF; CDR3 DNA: TGTGCCAGCGCACGTGACCCCTCCTACGAGCAGTACTTC
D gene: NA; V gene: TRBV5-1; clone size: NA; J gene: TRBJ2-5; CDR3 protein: CASSLRRTASGETQYF; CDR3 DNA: TGCGCCAGCAGCTTGCGAAGGACAGCTTCAGGAGAGACCCAGTACTTC
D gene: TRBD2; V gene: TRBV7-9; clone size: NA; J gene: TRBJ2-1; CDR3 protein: CASSLPSGSLGEQFF; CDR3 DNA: TGTGCCAGCAGCTTACCAAGCGGGAGTCTTGGTGAGCAGTTCTTC
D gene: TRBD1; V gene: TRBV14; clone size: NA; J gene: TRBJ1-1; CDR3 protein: CASSFDRETEAFF; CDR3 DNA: TGTGCCAGCAGCTTCGACAGGGAGACTGAAGCTTTCTTT
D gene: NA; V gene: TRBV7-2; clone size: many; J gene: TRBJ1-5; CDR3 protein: CASSYREGSNQPQHF; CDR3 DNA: TGTGCCAGCAGCTACCGGGAGGGGAGCAATCAGCCCCAGCATTTT
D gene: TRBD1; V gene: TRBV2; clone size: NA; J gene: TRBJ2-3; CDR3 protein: CASTQNLHSTGTGFTDTQYF; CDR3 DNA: TGTGCCAGCACCCAAAACTTGCACTCAACCGGGACAGGGTTCACAGATACGCAGTATTTT
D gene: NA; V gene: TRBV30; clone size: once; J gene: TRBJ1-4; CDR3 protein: CAWSRGTNEKLFF; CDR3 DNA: TGTGCCTGGAGCAGGGGCACTAATGAAAAACTGTTTTTT
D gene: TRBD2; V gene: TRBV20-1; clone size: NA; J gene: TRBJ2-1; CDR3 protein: CSASSGLAGALTANEQFF; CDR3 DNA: TGCAGTGCTAGTTCGGGACTAGCGGGGGCCCTAACTGCCAATGAGCAGTTCTTC
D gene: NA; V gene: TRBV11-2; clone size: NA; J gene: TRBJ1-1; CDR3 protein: CASSFQGNTEAFF; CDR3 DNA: TGTGCCAGCAGCTTTCAGGGAAACACTGAAGCTTTCTTT
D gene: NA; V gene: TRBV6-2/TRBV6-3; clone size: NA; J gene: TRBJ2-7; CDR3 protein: CASSSGLTLLF; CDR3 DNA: TGTGCCAGCAGTTCGGGACTGACTCTTTTATTC
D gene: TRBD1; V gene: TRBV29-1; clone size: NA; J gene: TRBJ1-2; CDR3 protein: CSVLGQGYGYTF; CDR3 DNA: TGCAGCGTCCTCGGACAGGGGTATGGCTACACCTTC
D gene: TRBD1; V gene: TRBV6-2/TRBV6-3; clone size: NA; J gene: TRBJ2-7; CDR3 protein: CASSWTGATYEQYF; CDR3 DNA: TGTGCCAGCAGTTGGACAGGGGCAACCTACGAGCAGTACTTC
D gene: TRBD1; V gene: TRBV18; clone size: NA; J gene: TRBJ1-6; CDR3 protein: CASSDRRESPLHF; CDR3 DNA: TGTGCCAGCTCGGACAGGCGGGAATCACCCCTCCACTTT
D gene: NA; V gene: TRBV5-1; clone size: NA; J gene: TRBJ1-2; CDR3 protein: CASSLDGYYGYTF; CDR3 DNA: TGCGCCAGCAGCTTGGATGGGTACTATGGCTACACCTTC
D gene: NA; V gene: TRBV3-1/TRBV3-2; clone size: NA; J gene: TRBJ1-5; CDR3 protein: CASSQGGGHSNQPQHF; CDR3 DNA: TGTGCCAGCAGCCAAGGCGGGGGGCATAGCAATCAGCCCCAGCATTTT
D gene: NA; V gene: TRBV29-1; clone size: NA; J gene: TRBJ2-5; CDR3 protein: CSVDLGSGLQETQYF; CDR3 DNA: TGCAGCGTTGATCTCGGCAGCGGCCTCCAAGAGACCCAGTACTTC
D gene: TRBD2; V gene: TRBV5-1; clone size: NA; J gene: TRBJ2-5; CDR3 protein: CASSRGLAGGPGKETQYF; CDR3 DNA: TGCGCCAGCAGCAGGGGACTAGCGGGGGGCCCCGGAAAAGAGACCCAGTACTTC
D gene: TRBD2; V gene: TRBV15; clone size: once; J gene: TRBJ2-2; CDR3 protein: CATSKGLAENTGELFF; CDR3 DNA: TGTGCCACCAGCAAGGGACTAGCGGAGAACACCGGGGAGCTGTTTTTT
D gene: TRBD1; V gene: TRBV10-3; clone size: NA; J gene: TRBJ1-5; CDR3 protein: CATSGQAKAEPQHF; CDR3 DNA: TGTGCCACCTCGGGACAGGCAAAAGCCGAGCCCCAGCATTTT
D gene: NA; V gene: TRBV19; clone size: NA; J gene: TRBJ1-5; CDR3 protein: CASSTPGDQSNQPQHF; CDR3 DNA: TGTGCCAGTAGTACACCCGGAGATCAAAGCAATCAGCCCCAGCATTTT
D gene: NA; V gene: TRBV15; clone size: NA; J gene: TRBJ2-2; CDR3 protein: CATSRDRDTGELFF; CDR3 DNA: TGTGCCACCAGCAGAGATAGGGACACCGGGGAGCTGTTTTTT
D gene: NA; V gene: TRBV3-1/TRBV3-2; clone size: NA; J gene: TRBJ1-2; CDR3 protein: CASSFPTGLGGYTF; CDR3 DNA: TGTGCCAGCAGCTTTCCGACTGGGCTGGGCGGCTACACCTTC